The 27 T cell receptor beta chains below were found in one sample sequenced in a study of early T cells in non-severe SARS-CoV-2 infection. TCRdb reprocessed the 5' RACE reads via MiXCR and lists one record per CDR3 protein. Found here are about 62,000 distinct CDR3 sequences, roughly a tenth of them singletons; the top ten hold 1.2%. The sequenced material came from whole blood. The origin of the receptors is an adult who was a healthcare worker with PCR-confirmed SARS-CoV-2 infection or an uninfected control (not recorded which).

V gene TRBV2 combines with J gene TRBJ2-5; D unresolved. The CDR3 is made up of 10 amino acids. The V gene lost 1 base and the J gene lost 10 bases, with 4 bases spanning the gap. CDR1 SNHLY and CDR2 FYNNEI come from the germline V gene. CDR3 DNA: TGTGCCAGCAGTGAAGTTCACCAGTACTTC. Protein: CASSEVHQYF.

Only a few counts were recorded for this clonotype. The rearrangement joins TRBV7-8 to TRBJ2-7, with a tentative D call TRBD1 (5 bases). Germline-derived CDR1 and CDR2 are SGHVS and FQNEAQ. The germline V and J ends were trimmed by 2 bases and 2 bases, with 7 bases remaining between them. CDR3 length: 13 residues. CDR3: CASSLRGAYEQYV. For the CDR3, the DNA is TGTGCCAGCAGCTTAAGGGGCGCCTACGAGCAGTACGTC.

This clonotype came up many times. The V call is TRBV9, the J call TRBJ2-3; 11 bases agree with TRBD1. The V segment lost 0 bases and the J segment 3 bases; nucleotides outside the gene matches: 3. This CDR3 comprises 16 residues. Germline V gene lookup returns CDR1 SGDLS and CDR2 YYNGEE. CDR3 nucleotides: TGTGCCAGCAGCGTAGGGACAGGGGGCAGGACAGATACGCAGTATTTT. As protein: CASSVGTGGRTDTQYF.

The gene calls are TRBV20-1 and TRBJ2-2; 8 nucleotides match TRBD1. V was pared by 2 bases and J by 8 bases, with 16 bases of the junction left unmatched. This CDR3 spans 17 amino acids. The V gene's germline CDR1 is DFQATT and CDR2 SNEGSKA (reference sequence). Written as DNA, the CDR3 is TGCAGTGCTAGACAACAGGGGGGATTCGAACGAGCTGGGGAGCTGTTTTTT. This codes for CSARQQGGFERAGELFF.

This clonotype was seen only a few times. The rearrangement uses TRBV20-1 and TRBJ2-3; TRBD2 matches 11 bases. CDR3 size: 16 residues. Germline assignment: CDR1 DFQATT and CDR2 SNEGSKA (reference sequence). V gave up 7 bases and J gave up 5 bases; unmatched junction bases: 14. CDR3 DNA sequence: TGCAGTGTCCTCTTGGTAGCGGGGGGGCCGAAAGATACGCAGTATTTT. Its translation is CSVLLVAGGPKDTQYF.

This clonotype was picked up a small number of times. The chain carries TRBV24-1 and TRBJ2-3; 13 nucleotides line up with TRBD2. V shed 9 bases and J 1 base; nucleotides not matched to a gene: 0. Germline V gene data show CDR1 as KGHDR and CDR2 as SFDVKD. CDR3 length: 14 amino acids. Written as DNA, the CDR3 is TGTGCCACCGGGACTAGCGGGGGCACAGATACGCAGTATTTT. Translating it yields CATGTSGGTDTQYF.

V gene TRBV6-4 combines with J gene TRBJ1-6; 8 nucleotides align to TRBD1. Germline V gives CDR1 MRHNA, CDR2 SNTAGT. V gave up 2 bases and J gave up 6 bases; unmatched junction bases: 0. The CDR3 runs to 14 residues. CDR3 bases: TGTGCCAGCAGTGACCAGGGGGCTAATTCACCCCTCCACTTT. This sequence encodes CASSDQGANSPLHF.

This clonotype was seen more than once but under ten times. The V call is TRBV4-1, the J call TRBJ1-1; the D is unclear. Germline lookup yields CDR1 MGHRA and CDR2 YSYEKL. This CDR3 spans 16 amino acids. The V and J ends lost 1 base and 1 base respectively, with 13 bases between them. DNA for the CDR3: TGCGCCAGCAGCCAAGGGAATGCCCGGGGGAACACTGAAGCTTTCTTT. Residues: CASSQGNARGNTEAFF.

This clonotype showed up many times. The rearrangement links TRBV2 to TRBJ1-5, with D uncertain. The CDR3 spans 16 residues. The V and J ends lost 6 bases and 3 bases respectively, with 18 bases between them. CDR1 SNHLY and CDR2 FYNNEI come from the germline V gene. CDR3 nucleotides: TGTGCCAGCAGCGTAGAAGGTGGGCAGTACAATCAGCCCCAGCATTTT. Translating it yields CASSVEGGQYNQPQHF.

The chain uses TRBV2 and TRBJ2-5; 10 positions match TRBD1. The V segment lost 6 bases and the J segment 7 bases; nucleotides outside the gene matches: 29. Per the germline V gene, CDR1 is SNHLY and CDR2 is FYNNEI. The CDR3 contains 21 residues. The CDR3 DNA reads as TGTGCCAGCAGGAAAGACAGGGGGCCCACCGGGACTAGAGGAAGGATGGCGACCCAGTACTTC. Protein: CASRKDRGPTGTRGRMATQYF.

The sample holds many counts of this clonotype. The V and J genes are TRBV29-1 and TRBJ2-5; D gene ambiguous. Trimming cost V 1 base and J 5 bases, with 8 bases left between them. The CDR3 covers 12 residues. From germline, CDR1 is SQVTM and CDR2 ANQGSEA. The CDR3 is CSVEVNSETQYF. The CDR3 bases are TGCAGCGTTGAAGTTAATTCGGAGACCCAGTACTTC.

This clonotype was detected only a few times. The rearrangement joins TRBV7-2 to TRBJ2-5; D ambiguous. The CDR3 has 15 amino acids. In germline, CDR1 is SGHTA, CDR2 FQGNSA. The ends were cut back, 5 bases at V and 1 base at J, with 14 bases in the middle. In nucleotides, the CDR3 is TGTGCCAGCAGCCCGATAGTTGGACCCCAAGAGACCCAGTACTTC. Protein product: CASSPIVGPQETQYF.

This clonotype was observed at least ten times. The chain uses TRBV29-1 and TRBJ2-3; 11 positions agree with TRBD2. This CDR3 has 15 residues. J gave up 1 base and V 5 bases, and 5 bases lay outside the gene matches. Germline assignment: CDR1 SQVTM and CDR2 ANQGSEA. CDR3 coding DNA: TGCAGCGTTCTACCGGGACTAGCGGGCACAGATACGCAGTATTTT. This translates into CSVLPGLAGTDTQYF.

This clonotype was counted between two and nine times. The chain couples TRBV18 to TRBJ1-6; D not resolved. The CDR3 is 15 amino acids. Trimming stripped 3 bases from V and 10 bases from J, with 16 bases between. Germline values: CDR1 KGHSH, CDR2 LQKENI. The CDR3 loop reads CASSPLDQSQSPLHF. The CDR3, as DNA: TGTGCCAGCTCACCCCTGGACCAGTCCCAATCACCCCTCCACTTT.

This chain links TRBV7-2 with TRBJ1-5; no reliable D call. V lost 5 bases and J lost 3, with 8 bases in between. Germline CDR1 SGHTA, CDR2 FQGNSA. The CDR3 spans 13 residues. CDR3 nucleotide sequence: TGTGCCAGCAGCGGTTTGCCCAATCAGCCCCAGCATTTT. This gives the protein CASSGLPNQPQHF.

This clonotype was observed at least ten times. The genes are TRBV2 and TRBJ2-5; possibly TRBD1 for D (5 bases). The V and J ends lost 4 bases and 2 bases respectively, with 14 bases between them. Germline V gives CDR1 SNHLY, CDR2 FYNNEI. The CDR3 contains 15 residues. The CDR3 coding sequence is TGTGCCAGCAGTGGAGAGGTGGGGCCTCAAGAGACCCAGTACTTC. Translation gives CASSGEVGPQETQYF. The full variable domain, with the rest looked up from reference TRBV2 and TRBJ2-5, is EPEVTQTPSHQVTQMGQEVILRCVPISNHLYFYWYRQILGQKVEFLVSFYNNEISEKSEIFDDQFSVERPDGSNFTLKIRSTKLEDSAMYFCASSGEVGPQETQYFGPGTRLLVL.

There are a few counts of this clonotype. J is TRBJ1-4 and V is TRBV12-3 or TRBV12-4; D perhaps matches TRBD1 (6 bases). The CDR3 totals 15 residues. V lost 7 bases and J lost 7, with 19 bases in between. The CDR3 sequence: CASNFDRLVGEKLFF. For the CDR3, the DNA is TGTGCCAGCAACTTTGACAGGCTCGTTGGTGAAAAACTGTTTTTT.

This chain joins TRBV7-8 and TRBJ2-5; the match to TRBD2 covers 13 bases. The V and J ends lost 5 bases and 1 base, in that order; junction bases with no gene match: 10. The germline CDR1 and CDR2 sequences are SGHVS and FQNEAQ. The length of the CDR3 is 18 residues. The CDR3 spells CASSPGLAGEIIQETQYF. The DNA for the CDR3 is TGTGCCAGCAGCCCCGGACTAGCGGGGGAGATAATCCAAGAGACCCAGTACTTC.

This chain connects TRBV4-2 to TRBJ2-3; TRBD2 matches at 12 bases. The CDR3 sequence is 19 residues long. V trimming: 0 bases; J trimming: 1 base; junction bases outside the gene matches: 8. Germline values: CDR1 LGHNA, CDR2 YNFKEQ. In nucleotides, the CDR3 is TGTGCCAGCAGCCAAGACGGGCTAGCGGGGGGGCGAGGCACAGATACGCAGTATTTT. It encodes CASSQDGLAGGRGTDTQYF.

This sequence joins TRBV4-1 and TRBJ1-4; tentatively, D is TRBD1 (5 bases). Germline V lookup: CDR1 MGHRA, CDR2 YSYEKL. Trimming stripped 0 bases from V and 8 bases from J, with 13 bases between. CDR3 length: 15 amino acids. The CDR3 region has the DNA TGCGCCAGCAGCCAAGATCTAGGGGTCGGCGAAAAACTGTTTTTT. Translated: CASSQDLGVGEKLFF.

This clonotype was seen ten or more times. J is TRBJ2-2 and V is TRBV5-8; D unclear. V was cut by 3 bases and J by 1 base, with 10 bases left in between. The CDR3 has 15 residues. Germline lookup yields CDR1 SGHTS and CDR2 YDEGEE. The CDR3 sequence: CASSSRRRNTGELFF. CDR3 nucleotides: TGTGCCAGCAGCTCACGTAGGAGGAACACCGGGGAGCTGTTTTTT.

This clonotype occurred a few times. The chain has TRBV11-2 and TRBJ2-3; D is ambiguous. The germline V and J ends were trimmed by 1 base and 0 bases, with 14 bases remaining between them. CDR1 and CDR2 from the germline V gene are SGHAT and FQNNGV. This CDR3 spans 17 amino acids. In DNA, the CDR3 is TGTGCCAGCAGCTTAGGTCGCATACTACATAGCACAGATACGCAGTATTTT. As protein: CASSLGRILHSTDTQYF.

This clonotype was found many times. The V gene is TRBV7-2, the J gene TRBJ2-5; 11 bases agree with TRBD2. The CDR3 runs to 17 residues. V trimming: 2 bases; J trimming: 5 bases; junction bases outside the gene matches: 10. Germline loops: CDR1 SGHTA, CDR2 FQGNSA. CDR3 in amino acids: CASSLLFSGGAFETQYF. As DNA, the CDR3 is TGTGCCAGCAGCTTATTATTTAGCGGGGGGGCGTTCGAGACCCAGTACTTC.

This CDR3 reads CASSLSSGRTNEQFF. The DNA for the CDR3 is TGTGCCAGCAGCCTAAGTAGCGGGCGAACAAATGAGCAGTTCTTC. The chain carries TRBV3-1 and TRBJ2-1; 7 positions match TRBD2. With 4 bases clipped from V and 7 bases from J, the junction kept 10 bases outside the gene matches. The CDR3 runs 15 residues. Germline V gene data show CDR1 as LGHDT and CDR2 as YNNKEL (reference sequence).

To note about this clonotype: A single base separates this from a much larger clone, so it may be a read error. V and J are TRBV29-1 and TRBJ2-7; 7 positions agree with TRBD1. Germline V lookup: CDR1 SQVTM, CDR2 ANQGSEA. The CDR3 covers 12 residues. The V gene end was trimmed by 8 bases and the J gene end by 9 bases; junction bases not matched to a gene: 13. The CDR3 DNA reads TGCAGCCCTGAGACAGGGAAGGACGGGCAGTACGTC. Its translation: CSPETGKDGQYV.

This clonotype was counted many times. The chain is built from TRBV24-1 and TRBJ2-3, with D possibly matching TRBD2 (5 bases). Deletions cut 3 bases from V and 8 bases from J, with 20 bases between. The germline CDR1 and CDR2 sequences are KGHDR and SFDVKD. The CDR3 length is 16 residues. CDR3 in amino acids: CATSDREGGRSGTQYF. The CDR3 DNA sequence: TGTGCCACCAGTGATCGAGAGGGCGGCCGAAGCGGTACGCAGTATTTT.

Comment on this clonotype: A much bigger clone sits one base away, suggesting this may be a read error. The chain is built from TRBV5-1 and TRBJ2-5, with 8 bases matching TRBD2. Trimming removed 2 bases from V and 5 bases from J; junction bases left unmatched: 14. This CDR3 contains 17 residues. CDR1 is SGHRS, CDR2 YFSETQ, per germline. The CDR3 DNA follows: TGCGCCAGCAGCTTAGGCACCTCGGCGGGGGGTTTGGAGACCCAGTACTTC. As protein: CASSLGTSAGGLETQYF.